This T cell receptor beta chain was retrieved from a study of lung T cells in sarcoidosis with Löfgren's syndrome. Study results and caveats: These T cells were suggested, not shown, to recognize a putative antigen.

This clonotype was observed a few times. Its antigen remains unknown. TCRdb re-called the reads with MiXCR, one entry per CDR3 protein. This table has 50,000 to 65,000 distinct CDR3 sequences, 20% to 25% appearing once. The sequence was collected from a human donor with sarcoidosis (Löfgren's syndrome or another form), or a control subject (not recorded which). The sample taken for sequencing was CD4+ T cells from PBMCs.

CDR3 nucleotide sequence: TGTGCCAGCAGCCTCCGGGACAGCCCTTACAATGAGCAGTTCTTC. Translation: CASSLRDSPYNEQFF. This chain links TRBV3-1 with TRBJ2-1; 7 nucleotides align to TRBD1. V shed 4 bases, J shed 4 bases, and the junction held 7 bases outside the gene matches. This CDR3 region has 15 residues. Germline CDR1 LGHDT, CDR2 YNNKEL (reference sequence).